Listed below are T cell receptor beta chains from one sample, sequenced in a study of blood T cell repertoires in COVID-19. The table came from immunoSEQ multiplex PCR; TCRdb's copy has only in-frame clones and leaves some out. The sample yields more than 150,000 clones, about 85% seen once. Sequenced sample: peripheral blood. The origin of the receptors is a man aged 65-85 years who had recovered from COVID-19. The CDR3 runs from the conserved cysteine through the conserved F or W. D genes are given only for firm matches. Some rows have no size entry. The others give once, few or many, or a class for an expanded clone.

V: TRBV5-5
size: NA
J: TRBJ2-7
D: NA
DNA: TGTGCCAGCAGCTTGTCATTCTCCTACGAGCAGTACTTC
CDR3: CASSLSFSYEQYF

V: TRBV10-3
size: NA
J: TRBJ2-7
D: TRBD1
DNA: TGTGCCATCAGTGACGGGGACAGCTCCTACGAGCAGTACTTC
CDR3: CAISDGDSSYEQYF

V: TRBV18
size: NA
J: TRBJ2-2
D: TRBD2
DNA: TGTGCCAGCTCCCCCGGGGTAGCGGGGACGAACACCGGGGAGCTGTTTTTT
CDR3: CASSPGVAGTNTGELFF

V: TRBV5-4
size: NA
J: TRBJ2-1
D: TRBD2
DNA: TGTGCCAGCAGCCCTCGAGTAGCGGGAGTTTTCAATGAGCAGTTCTTC
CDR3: CASSPRVAGVFNEQFF

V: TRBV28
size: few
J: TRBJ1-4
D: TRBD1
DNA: TGTGCCTCCAGGACAGGGGGAGAAAAACTGTTTTTT
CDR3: CASRTGGEKLFF

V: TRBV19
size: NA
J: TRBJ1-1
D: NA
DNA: TGTGCCAGTAGTTCCTGGGGGGGGAACACTGAAGCTTTCTTT
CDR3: CASSSWGGNTEAFF

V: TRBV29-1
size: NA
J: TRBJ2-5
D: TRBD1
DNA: TGCAGCGTTGAAAGGACAGGCCGGTCAGAGACCCAGTACTTC
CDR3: CSVERTGRSETQYF

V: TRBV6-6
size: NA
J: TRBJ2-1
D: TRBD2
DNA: TGTGCCAGCAGTTTCTCGGGACTAAACAATGAGCAGTTCTTC
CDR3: CASSFSGLNNEQFF

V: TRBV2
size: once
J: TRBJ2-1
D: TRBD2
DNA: TGTGCCAGCAGGGAAGGACAGGGGATCCCTAGCGGGGGGGGGACCGATGAGCAGTTCTTC
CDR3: CASREGQGIPSGGGTDEQFF

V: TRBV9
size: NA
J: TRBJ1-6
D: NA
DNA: TGTGCCAGCAGGCTATCAAATTCACCCCTCCACTTT
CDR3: CASRLSNSPLHF

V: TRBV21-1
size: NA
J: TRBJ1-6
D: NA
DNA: TGTGCCAGCAGCCATCCCCCGGGACAGTCCTATAATTCACCCCTCCACTTT
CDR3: CASSHPPGQSYNSPLHF